These T cell receptor beta chains were read from a single sample in a study of T cell responses to AZD1222 COVID-19 vaccine. Produced via immunoSEQ multiplex PCR; TCRdb's table is partial and in-frame only. The data show tens of thousands of clones, with roughly 84% seen just once and about 7% held by the top ten. The sequencing used peripheral blood, collected on day 0 of AZD1222 vaccination. These TCRs come from an adult in good health. The CDR3 runs from the conserved cysteine through the conserved F or W. D genes are given only for firm matches. Clone size is given for some rows only: seen once, a few or many times, or a class if the clone is expanded.

TRBD1,few,TRBJ2-7,TRBV9,15,TGTGCCAGCAGCGCGACAGATGGGACAGACTACGAGCAGTACTTC,CASSATDGTDYEQYF
.,.,TRBJ2-2,TRBV6-5,14,TGTGCCAGCAGTTACGGCAGGGCCATTGGGGAGCTGTTTTTT,CASSYGRAIGELFF
TRBD1,.,TRBJ2-2,TRBV7-7,15,TGTGCCAGCACCCCCGGGACAGGGAACACCGGGGAGCTGTTTTTT,CASTPGTGNTGELFF
TRBD1,few,TRBJ1-6,TRBV27,14,TGTGCCAGCAGTTTAGACAGGGGTTATTCACCCCTCCACTTT,CASSLDRGYSPLHF
.,.,TRBJ1-1,TRBV29-1,15,TGCAGCGTTGAACACCCGAATTGGGGGGACACTGAAGCTTTCTTT,CSVEHPNWGDTEAFF
.,.,TRBJ2-6,TRBV6-5,16,TGTGCCAGCAGTTACGGGCGGTGGGTCGGGGCCAACGTCCTGACTTTC,CASSYGRWVGANVLTF
.,.,TRBJ2-2,TRBV9,13,TGTGCCAGCAGTAGAGGACTCACCGGGGAGCTGTTTTTT,CASSRGLTGELFF
.,.,TRBJ1-1,TRBV30,14,TGTGCCTGGAGTATCTCGGGACGCCGCCCTGAAGCTTTCTTT,CAWSISGRRPEAFF
.,.,TRBJ1-6,TRBV11-3,13,TGTGCCAGCTCCGGGGAAGGCGATTCACCCCTCCACTTT,CASSGEGDSPLHF
.,once,TRBJ2-2,TRBV19,15,TGTGCCAGCAACACTCCGGGACTCCAAACCGGGGAGCTGTTTTTT,CASNTPGLQTGELFF
.,.,TRBJ2-1,TRBV30,12,TGTGCCTGGAGTGTAGTAGGTGGGGAGCAGTTCTTC,CAWSVVGGEQFF
.,.,TRBJ2-5,TRBV5-4,12,TGTGCCAGCAGCTTCGTGACGGAGACCCAGTACTTC,CASSFVTETQYF
TRBD1,few,TRBJ1-5,TRBV6-5,14,TGTGCCAGCAGTTACGGACAGGGTACTCAGCCCCAGCATTTT,CASSYGQGTQPQHF
.,.,TRBJ2-5,TRBV10-1,13,TGCGCCAGCAGTGGTGGCGGGGAAGAGACCCAGTACTTC,CASSGGGEETQYF
TRBD2,.,TRBJ2-3,TRBV9,16,TGTGCCAGCAGCGTAGACGCTAGCGGGGGGACAGATACGCAGTATTTT,CASSVDASGGTDTQYF
.,.,TRBJ1-5,TRBV3-1/TRBV3-2,13,TGTGCCAGCAGCCAAGATCGGAGTCAGCCCCAGCATTTT,CASSQDRSQPQHF
.,.,TRBJ1-6,TRBV6-1,14,TGTGCCAGCAGTGAAATAGGACATAATTCACCCCTCCACTTT,CASSEIGHNSPLHF
.,.,TRBJ2-7,TRBV1,17,TGCACCAGCAGCCAAGCAGCTCGGTGCGGGGCCTCCTACGAGCAGTACTTC,CTSSQAARCGASYEQYF
.,.,TRBJ2-4,TRBV5-6,16,TGTGCCAGCAGCTTGGTGACAGCCGGGGACAAAAACATTCAGTACTTC,CASSLVTAGDKNIQYF
.,.,TRBJ1-1,TRBV11-1,14,TGTGCCAGCAGCCCGCGGGGGCTCGAGACTGAAGCTTTCTTT,CASSPRGLETEAFF
TRBD1,once,TRBJ1-2,TRBV3-1/TRBV3-2,13,TGTGCCAGCAGTTCTCGGGACAGTGCTGGCTACACCTTC,CASSSRDSAGYTF
.,.,TRBJ2-2,TRBV11-2,13,TGTGCCAGCAGCTTAGTTTACGCGGGGGAGCTGTTTTTT,CASSLVYAGELFF
TRBD1,.,TRBJ2-6,TRBV7-8,18,TGTGCCAGCAGCCGAGGAGGAAGGGGGCGATCTGGGGCCAACGTCCTGACTTTC,CASSRGGRGRSGANVLTF
.,.,TRBJ2-5,TRBV5-1,12,TGCGCCAGCAGCCCGAACCAAGAGACCCAGTACTTC,CASSPNQETQYF
.,.,TRBJ1-2,TRBV12-3/TRBV12-4,13,TGTGCCAGCAGTCGCCAACAGGGCTATGGCTACACCTTC,CASSRQQGYGYTF
TRBD1,.,TRBJ1-6,TRBV7-2,14,TGTGCCAGCAACCCGACAGGGGAGAATTCACCCCTCCACTTT,CASNPTGENSPLHF
.,.,TRBJ1-5,TRBV9,13,TGTGCCAGCAGCTTCGGGGGGAATCAGCCCCAGCATTTT,CASSFGGNQPQHF
TRBD2,.,TRBJ2-2,TRBV7-8,16,TGTGCCAGCAGCTATACGACTAGCGCTAACACCGGGGAGCTGTTTTTT,CASSYTTSANTGELFF
TRBD2,.,TRBJ2-3,TRBV2,16,TGTGCCAGCAGCAGGCTCGGGGGGGCGCAGACAGATACGCAGTATTTT,CASSRLGGAQTDTQYF
.,.,TRBJ2-7,TRBV5-1,13,TGCGCCAGCAGCTTGAGGGGGGGTTACGAGCAGTACTTC,CASSLRGGYEQYF
.,.,TRBJ1-1,TRBV10-2,13,TGCGCCAGCAGTGTGACAGGGAACACTGAAGCTTTCTTT,CASSVTGNTEAFF
.,.,TRBJ1-2,TRBV19,15,TGTGCCAGCCTACTCGTCGGGGAGGGTGGGAATGGCTACACCTTC,CASLLVGEGGNGYTF
.,.,TRBJ1-5,TRBV7-2,13,TGTGCCAGCAGCTTCGATAGCAATCAGCCCCAGCATTTT,CASSFDSNQPQHF
TRBD2,.,TRBJ2-5,TRBV18,15,TGTGCCAGCTCACCCGGGACTAGCGGGGAAGAGACCCAGTACTTC,CASSPGTSGEETQYF
.,.,TRBJ2-7,TRBV6-1,15,TGTGCCAGCAGTGATAAGACAGGTGGCTCCTACGAGCAGTACTTC,CASSDKTGGSYEQYF
TRBD2,.,TRBJ2-2,TRBV18,17,TGTGCCAGCTCACCTGCGACTAGCGGGGCGAACACCGGGGAGCTGTTTTTT,CASSPATSGANTGELFF
.,.,TRBJ2-1,TRBV4-2,15,TGTGCCAGCAGCCAAGAACTAAGCTCCTACAATGAGCAGTTCTTC,CASSQELSSYNEQFF
.,once,TRBJ1-3,TRBV11-2,16,TGTGCCAGCAGCTTAACCCGCACGAGCTCTGGAAACACCATATATTTT,CASSLTRTSSGNTIYF
.,.,TRBJ1-1,TRBV12-3/TRBV12-4,11,TGTGCCAGCAGGGTTTTAACTGAAGCTTTCTTT,CASRVLTEAFF
.,.,TRBJ1-2,TRBV29-1,9,TGCAGCACTAACTATGGCTACACCTTC,CSTNYGYTF
.,.,TRBJ1-1,TRBV27,15,TGTGCCAGCAGTTCCTCCGGGACACCGAACGCTGAAGCTTTCTTT,CASSSSGTPNAEAFF
.,.,TRBJ1-4,TRBV4-3,15,TGCGCCAGCAGCCAAGACACGGACCTTTATGAAAAACTGTTTTTT,CASSQDTDLYEKLFF
TRBD1,.,TRBJ1-5,TRBV2,17,TGTGCCAGCAGTGAACTACAGGGGGCTCAACACAATCAGCCCCAGCATTTT,CASSELQGAQHNQPQHF
.,.,TRBJ1-2,TRBV28,15,TGTGCCAGCAGTTTAGAGGATCTGAGTAACTATGGCTACACCTTC,CASSLEDLSNYGYTF
.,.,TRBJ1-1,TRBV11-3,17,TGTGCCAGCAGCTTAGCCCGGGGCCTACAATGGGACACTGAAGCTTTCTTT,CASSLARGLQWDTEAFF
TRBD1,.,TRBJ1-5,TRBV4-2,14,TGTGCCAGCAGCCTAAGACAGGGAAATCAGCCCCAGCATTTT,CASSLRQGNQPQHF
.,.,TRBJ1-5,TRBV7-2,13,TGTGCCAGCAGCCGGTTCGTTTGGGCCCCAATGGATTTT,CASSRFVWAPMDF
TRBD1,.,TRBJ2-7,TRBV4-2,16,TGTGCCAGCAGCCAAGATCGAGGAACAGGGGGCTACGAGCAGTACTTC,CASSQDRGTGGYEQYF
TRBD2,.,TRBJ2-3,TRBV18,17,TGTGCCAGCTCTCCCCTCACTAGCGGGGGGAGCACAGATACGCAGTATTTT,CASSPLTSGGSTDTQYF
.,.,TRBJ1-1,TRBV5-4,13,TGTGCCAGCAGCTTGGTCGTGAACACTGAAGCTTTCTTT,CASSLVVNTEAFF
.,.,TRBJ1-5,TRBV27,17,TGTGCCAGCAGTTTTGGTCCGGTCAGGGGTGACAATCAGCCCCAGCATTTT,CASSFGPVRGDNQPQHF
TRBD2,.,TRBJ2-5,TRBV9,15,TGTGCCAGCAGCGTAGGTAGCGGGGGGGCTGAGACCCAGTACTTC,CASSVGSGGAETQYF
.,once,TRBJ2-5,TRBV7-9,13,TGTGCCAGCAGCTCCCAGACAGGTCAGGCCCAGTACTTC,CASSSQTGQAQYF